This note documents a single TCR beta chain sequence. This CDR3 is 14 amino acids long. The V gene's germline CDR1 is KGHSH and CDR2 LQKENI. V shed 3 bases, J shed 3 bases, and the junction held 2 bases outside the gene matches. Sequencing was performed with immunoSEQ multiplex PCR; in TCRdb, only in-frame clones are kept and a portion is missing. This table has 100,000 to 150,000 clones, 90% appearing once. These data belong to a study of T cell responses to AZD1222 COVID-19 vaccine. The genes are TRBV18 and TRBJ1-1; 9 nucleotides match TRBD1. The TCR originated in an adult in good health. Specimen: peripheral blood, collected on day 0 of MenACWY control vaccination. In DNA form, the CDR3 reads TGTGCCAGCTCACCCCGGGACAGGGACACTGAAGCTTTCTTT. Protein: CASSPRDRDTEAFF.